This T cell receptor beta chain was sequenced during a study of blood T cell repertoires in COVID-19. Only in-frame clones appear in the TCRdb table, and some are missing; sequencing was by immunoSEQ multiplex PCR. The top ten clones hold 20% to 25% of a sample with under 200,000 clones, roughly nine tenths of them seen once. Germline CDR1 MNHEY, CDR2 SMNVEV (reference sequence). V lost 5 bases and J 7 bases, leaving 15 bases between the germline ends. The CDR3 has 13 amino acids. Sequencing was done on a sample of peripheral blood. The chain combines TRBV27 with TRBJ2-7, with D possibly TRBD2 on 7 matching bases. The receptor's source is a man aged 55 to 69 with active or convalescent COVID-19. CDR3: CASSRGGRWEQYF. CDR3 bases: TGTGCCAGCAGTAGGGGGGGCCGATGGGAGCAGTACTTC.